One and the same sample provided the 22 T cell receptor beta chains below, sequenced in a study of shared clonotypes between healthy human individuals (dated by TCRdb to about 2020). The library was built by means of the immunoSEQ multiplex PCR assay. This immuneACCESS table, as held by TCRdb, lists in-frame sequences with V and J called but not all clones. Of the missing ones, under half trace to an unresolved V gene in checked studies; the others have no known cause. The sample table records roughly 1 million clones; about 75% of these occur just once. The ten top clones hold nearly 1.5% of the sample. The sequenced sample was memory CD4+ T cells sorted from blood. Taken with the paper, the label for cell subset or site translates to: CD45RA-negative fraction. The receptor set was obtained from a man younger than 35 in good health.

The chain employs TRBV6-1 and TRBJ1-5; TRBD1 might be the D (5 bases). Germline assignment: CDR1 MNHNS and CDR2 SASEGT. This CDR3 is 14 amino acids long. The V end lost 1 base, the J end lost 7 bases, and 11 bases lay between the germline ends. Here the CDR3 DNA reads TGTGCCAGCAGTGAAGTTTGGGGGGGACAGCCCCAGCATTTT. Translation: CASSEVWGGQPQHF.

The chain links TRBV2 to TRBJ2-3; D might be TRBD2 (7 bases). CDR3 length: 16 amino acids. The germline gives CDR1 SNHLY, CDR2 FYNNEI. Trimming stripped 3 bases from V and 2 bases from J, with 15 bases between. CDR3 nucleotides: TGTGCCAGCAGTGAGCAGGGAGGGACAAACACAGATACGCAGTATTTT. Translation gives CASSEQGGTNTDTQYF. Complete variable domain (other parts from reference TRBV2 and TRBJ2-3): EPEVTQTPSHQVTQMGQEVILRCVPISNHLYFYWYRQILGQKVEFLVSFYNNEISEKSEIFDDQFSVERPDGSNFTLKIRSTKLEDSAMYFCASSEQGGTNTDTQYFGPGTRLTVL.

Regarding this clone: Other nucleotide sequences from this sample produce the same CDR3. This chain joins TRBV6-5 and TRBJ2-6; weak D call: TRBD1 (5 bases). The V end was cut by 6 bases, the J end by 0 bases, with 9 bases between. CDR1 is MNHEY and CDR2 is SVGAGI in the germline V gene. This CDR3 is built from 15 residues. Written as DNA, the CDR3 is TGTGCCAGCAGGCGACAGATCTCTGGGGCCAACGTCCTGACTTTC. Protein sequence: CASRRQISGANVLTF.

The V call is TRBV2, the J call TRBJ2-2; 8 bases line up with TRBD1. This CDR3 is built from 16 residues. CDR1 and CDR2 (germline): SNHLY, FYNNEI. V shed 5 bases and J 4 bases; nucleotides not matched to a gene: 9. CDR3 DNA: TGTGCCAGCAGTCCGGACAGGGTCTTAGGCACCGGGGAGCTGTTTTTT. Translating it yields CASSPDRVLGTGELFF.

The genes are TRBV5-5 and TRBJ2-5; D might be TRBD2 (6 bases). The V and J ends lost 1 base and 4 bases respectively, with 11 bases between them. The CDR3 is 14 amino acids. The V gene's germline CDR1 is SGHKS and CDR2 YYEKEE (reference sequence). The chain's CDR3 is CASSLFGSGETQYF. The DNA for the CDR3 is TGTGCCAGCAGCTTGTTCGGGAGTGGAGAGACCCAGTACTTC.

In DNA form, the CDR3 reads TGTGCCAGCAGCGGACAGGGACAATGGCGCTACGAGCAGTACTTC. It yields the protein CASSGQGQWRYEQYF. The chain is built from TRBV11-2 and TRBJ2-7; TRBD1 matches at 8 bases. CDR1 and CDR2 from the germline V gene are SGHAT and FQNNGV. The CDR3 is made up of 15 amino acids. J gave up 3 bases and V 5 bases, and 9 bases lay outside the gene matches.

V usage is TRBV6-1 and J usage is TRBJ2-1; D possibly corresponds to TRBD1 (6 bases). Germline lookup yields CDR1 MNHNS and CDR2 SASEGT. This CDR3 is 15 amino acids long. Trimming removed 2 bases from V and 3 bases from J, with 11 bases in between. This CDR3 is CASSETGSNYNEQFF. The CDR3, as DNA: TGTGCCAGCAGTGAAACAGGGAGCAACTACAATGAGCAGTTCTTC.

The J gene is TRBJ1-1, the V gene TRBV13; D is unresolved. The CDR3 runs 11 residues. Trimming left V 2 bases short and J 7 bases short, with 5 bases between. Germline-derived CDR1 and CDR2 are PRHDT and FYEKMQ (reference sequence). The CDR3 DNA reads TGTGCCAGCAGCTTAATTGGTGAAGCTTTCTTT. Amino acid sequence: CASSLIGEAFF.

This chain connects TRBV7-2 to TRBJ2-2; D is uncertain. Germline loops: CDR1 SGHTA, CDR2 FQGNSA. CDR3 length: 14 residues. Trimming took 2 bases from V and 3 from J, leaving 7 bases between them. In DNA, the CDR3 is TGTGCCAGCAGCTTACAAGGAGACACCGGGGAGCTGTTTTTT. It yields the protein CASSLQGDTGELFF.

The chain carries TRBV7-8 and TRBJ1-5; unclear D gene. Between the trimmed V and J ends, which lost 5 bases and 8 bases, there was a span of 10 bases. CDR1 and CDR2 from the germline V gene are SGHVS and FQNEAQ. CDR3 length equals 12 residues. The CDR3 DNA reads as TGTGCCAGCAGCGCGAGTGCGGAGCCCCAGCATTTT. This codes for CASSASAEPQHF.

This clone appeared a single time. The chain combines TRBV19 with TRBJ2-2; 10 bases are shared with TRBD2. Trimming cost V 7 bases and J 2 bases; bases outside gene matches: 4. The CDR3 covers 15 residues. Germline CDR1 and CDR2: LNHDA and SQIVND (reference sequence). The CDR3 region has the DNA TGTGCCAGTACAAGGACTAGCGGCAACACCGGGGAGCTGTTTTTT. Its protein is CASTRTSGNTGELFF.

The chain employs TRBV28 and TRBJ1-2; 8 bases are a match to TRBD1. CDR1 and CDR2 (germline): MDHEN, SYDVKM. The CDR3 is 15 residues long. The trim removed 3 bases at V and 6 bases at J, leaving 9 bases unmatched. The CDR3 here is CASSFSDQGADGYTF. Written as DNA, the CDR3 is TGTGCCAGCAGTTTTTCGGATCAGGGGGCTGATGGCTACACCTTC.

The rearrangement uses TRBV6-1 and TRBJ1-5; the D is unclear. CDR3 size: 14 residues. Germline CDR1 MNHNS, CDR2 SASEGT. The germline V and J ends were trimmed by 4 bases and 0 bases, with 7 bases remaining between them. The DNA for the CDR3 is TGTGCCAGCAGTGCACTATTTAGCAATCAGCCCCAGCATTTT. Translated: CASSALFSNQPQHF.

The V call is TRBV28, the J call TRBJ2-7; 10 bases are a match to TRBD1. Trimming at V came to 4 bases and at J to 2 bases, leaving 5 bases not matched to a gene. This CDR3 region has 15 residues. Germline CDR1 MDHEN, CDR2 SYDVKM. The CDR3 reads CASSSPGTGAYEQYF. The CDR3 DNA follows: TGTGCCAGCAGTTCACCCGGGACAGGGGCCTACGAGCAGTACTTC.

The CDR3 here is CASSLDARGDNEQFF. DNA for the CDR3: TGTGCCAGCAGTCTGGACGCCCGGGGGGACAATGAGCAGTTCTTC. The chain combines TRBV27 with TRBJ2-1, with 7 nucleotides matching TRBD2. The CDR3 runs 15 residues. CDR1 is MNHEY, CDR2 SMNVEV, per germline (reference sequence). J lost 5 bases, V lost 5 bases, and 9 bases had no gene match.

A word on this clone: The junction does not match germline at one end; this may be a read error. This rearrangement joins TRBV4-3 to TRBJ2-5, with D possibly called TRBD1 or TRBD2 (5 bases each). CDR1 is LGHNA, CDR2 YSLEER, per germline. CDR3 length: 13 residues. The CDR3 sequence is CASSQDRGETRYF. DNA of the CDR3: TGCGCCAGCAGCCAAGATAGAGGGGAGACCCGGTACTTC.

V usage is TRBV6-1 and J usage is TRBJ1-3, with D unresolved. CDR1 MNHNS and CDR2 SASEGT come from the germline V gene. CDR3 size: 15 residues. Trimming stripped 6 bases from V and 2 bases from J, with 14 bases between. CDR3 region: CASSIPRTAGNTIYF. For the CDR3, the DNA is TGTGCCAGCAGCATACCCAGGACCGCTGGAAACACCATATATTTT.

The chain uses TRBV10-3 and TRBJ2-3; 9 bases agree with TRBD2. The germline V gene encodes CDR1 ENHRY and CDR2 SYGVKD. The junction had 7 bases not matched to a gene; V was cut back by 0 bases and J by 6 bases. This CDR3 has 16 amino acids. CDR3 sequence reads: CAISESIVAGEDTQYF. The DNA for the CDR3 is TGTGCCATCAGTGAGTCGATAGTAGCGGGAGAGGATACGCAGTATTTT.

This chain joins TRBV6-6 and TRBJ1-5; TRBD1 is a possible D gene (5 bases). Looked up from germline, CDR1 is MNHNY and CDR2 is SVGAGI (reference sequence). This CDR3 has 15 residues. Between the trimmed V and J ends, which lost 6 bases and 3 bases, there was a span of 15 bases. This CDR3 is CASSLGTLPNQPQHF. As DNA, the CDR3 is TGTGCCAGCAGCCTCGGGACCCTCCCCAATCAGCCCCAGCATTTT.

The chain joins TRBV5-4 to TRBJ1-1; 9 bases fit TRBD1. The CDR3 consists of 16 residues. The junction had 8 bases not matched to a gene; V was cut back by 3 bases and J by 2 bases. Germline-derived CDR1 and CDR2 are SGHNT and YYREEE (reference sequence). CDR3 protein: CASSSPRDRDNTEAFF. CDR3 bases: TGTGCCAGCAGCTCTCCAAGGGACAGGGACAACACTGAAGCTTTCTTT.

The chain is built from TRBV6-6 and TRBJ1-1; 11 positions match TRBD1. The junction had 7 bases not matched to a gene; V was cut back by 2 bases and J by 5 bases. CDR3 size: 16 residues. The germline V gene encodes CDR1 MNHNY and CDR2 SVGAGI (reference sequence). The CDR3 DNA follows: TGTGCCAGCAGTTACCTGGACAGGGGGCTGGGGACTGAAGCTTTCTTT. Encoded protein: CASSYLDRGLGTEAFF.

CDR3 sequence: CASSAQGWTEAFF. For the CDR3, the DNA is TGTGCCAGCAGTGCTCAGGGCTGGACTGAAGCTTTCTTT. This chain uses TRBV2 with TRBJ1-1; D is possibly TRBD1 (5 bases). CDR3 length equals 13 residues. Germline CDR1 is SNHLY and CDR2 is FYNNEI. With 4 bases removed from V and 5 bases from J, the gap between germline ends came to 11 bases. The whole variable domain, remainder taken from reference TRBV2 and TRBJ1-1, is EPEVTQTPSHQVTQMGQEVILRCVPISNHLYFYWYRQILGQKVEFLVSFYNNEISEKSEIFDDQFSVERPDGSNFTLKIRSTKLEDSAMYFCASSAQGWTEAFFGQGTRLTVV.